This TCR beta chain comes out of a study of blood T cells in healthy people across ages. The V gene's germline CDR1 is SQVTM and CDR2 ANQGSEA. V was trimmed by 1 base and J by 5 bases, leaving 12 bases between them. This CDR3 comprises 14 residues. PCR was performed a second time for roughly 7 to 12 cycles using a sample-barcoded 5' primer and a J-beta primer mix. From the 5' RACE reads, TCRdb called clonotypes with MiXCR, one entry per CDR3 protein. The repertoire holds 700,000 or so distinct CDR3 sequences, with 40% to 50% as singletons. The rearrangement links TRBV29-1 to TRBJ2-1; TRBD1 is a possible D gene (6 bases). Sequencing input: blood. This clonotype was obtained from a man older than 75 in good health. Here the CDR3 reads CSVEGAGVHNEQFF. As DNA, the CDR3 is TGCAGCGTTGAAGGTGCAGGGGTGCACAATGAGCAGTTCTTC.